Following are 23 T cell receptor beta chains from one sample sequenced in a study of blood T cell repertoires in COVID-19. The protocol was immunoSEQ multiplex PCR, while the TCRdb copy is restricted to in-frame clones and leaves out a portion. The data hold 300,000 to 400,000 clones, with roughly 88% observed a single time. The specimen was PBMCs or T cells enriched from blood (not recorded which). These receptors all come from a young woman with acute COVID-19.

As to this clone: At the DNA level, this CDR3 is encoded by other sequences in the same sample as well. The J gene is TRBJ1-5, the V gene TRBV4-1; no clear D. Trimming pared 4 bases from V and 4 bases from J, leaving 8 bases between. The CDR3 totals 13 residues. The germline gives CDR1 MGHRA, CDR2 YSYEKL. CDR3 nucleotide sequence: TGCGCCAGCAGCCGAACTGCAAATCAGCCCCAGCATTTT. This gives the protein CASSRTANQPQHF.

The CDR3 DNA reads TGTGCCAGCTACCAGGGGGTAACTGAAGCTTTCTTT. Translation gives CASYQGVTEAFF. This rearrangement joins TRBV5-8 to TRBJ1-1, with TRBD1 identical over 7 bases. The CDR3 has 12 residues. Germline loops: CDR1 SGHTS, CDR2 YDEGEE. Trimming removed 7 bases from V and 5 bases from J; junction bases left unmatched: 5.

The chain links TRBV3-1 (or the pseudogene TRBV3-2) to TRBJ1-1; the D gene is possibly TRBD1 (6 bases). V shed 4 bases and J shed 3 bases, with 12 bases lying between them. CDR3 length: 14 amino acids. Germline CDR1 LGHDT, CDR2 YNNKEL (reference sequence). The CDR3 DNA is TGTGCCAGCAGCCCTAACACAGGGTACACTGAAGCTTTCTTT. This translates into CASSPNTGYTEAFF.

V is TRBV27 and J is TRBJ2-7, with D possibly TRBD1 on 5 matching bases. Trimming pared 3 bases from V and 6 bases from J, leaving 9 bases between. The length of the CDR3 is 12 residues. The germline CDR1 and CDR2 sequences are MNHEY and SMNVEV (reference sequence). The CDR3 here is CASSLLRGEQYF. The DNA of the CDR3 is TGTGCCAGCAGTTTGTTAAGGGGCGAGCAGTACTTC.

The chain combines TRBV18 with TRBJ1-1, with D hard to call. V was pared by 4 bases and J by 7 bases, with 25 bases between. The CDR3 consists of 17 residues. Looked up from germline, CDR1 is KGHSH and CDR2 is LQKENI. CDR3 region: CASSLLQNSDGFSEAFF. CDR3 sequence (DNA): TGTGCCAGCTCACTATTACAGAATTCTGATGGTTTCAGTGAAGCTTTCTTT.

This clone occurred a few times. This chain links TRBV5-4 with TRBJ2-1; possible D gene TRBD1, 5 bases. From germline, CDR1 is SGHNT and CDR2 YYREEE (reference sequence). V gave up 4 bases and J gave up 0 bases, with 14 bases separating them. The CDR3 extends over 16 amino acids. The CDR3 protein is CASSQGAPSSYNEQFF. CDR3 coding DNA: TGTGCCAGCAGCCAGGGTGCCCCAAGCTCCTACAATGAGCAGTTCTTC.

The chain joins TRBV6-1 to TRBJ1-2, with D possibly being TRBD1 (6 bases). The CDR3 spans 14 residues. Trimming left V 3 bases short and J 8 bases short, with 16 bases between. CDR1 is MNHNS and CDR2 is SASEGT in the germline V gene. CDR3 coding DNA: TGTGCCAGCAGTGACAGGGGTGGGTGGAGGGGCTACACCTTC. This gives the protein CASSDRGGWRGYTF.

The V gene is TRBV3-1 (or the pseudogene TRBV3-2), the J gene TRBJ2-1; 7 nucleotides line up with TRBD1. The CDR3 is 16 amino acids. Germline CDR1 and CDR2: LGHDT and YNNKEL (reference sequence). Trimming took 1 base from V and 3 from J; bases not matched to a gene: 6. CDR3 coding DNA: TGTGCCAGCAGCCAAGGGGACAGAAGTATCTACAATGAGCAGTTCTTC. Protein: CASSQGDRSIYNEQFF.

The V and J genes are TRBV28 and TRBJ2-7, with TRBD2 matching over 8 bases. Germline V gene sequence: CDR1 MDHEN, CDR2 SYDVKM. The V segment lost 1 base and the J segment 3 bases; nucleotides outside the gene matches: 2. The CDR3 is 14 amino acids. The chain's CDR3 is CASSLFAGGYEQYF. The CDR3 DNA reads TGTGCCAGCAGTTTATTTGCGGGGGGCTACGAGCAGTACTTC.

A word on this clone: Other DNA sequences of this sample code for an identical CDR3. The V gene is TRBV28, the J gene TRBJ1-5; D remains unclear. V was pared by 1 base and J by 0 bases, with 4 bases between. CDR3 length equals 14 residues. The germline CDR1 and CDR2 sequences are MDHEN and SYDVKM. The CDR3 loop is CASSLSGSNQPQHF. In DNA, the CDR3 is TGTGCCAGCAGTTTATCAGGTAGCAATCAGCCCCAGCATTTT.

About this clone: An end of the junction does not agree with germline; a read error may underlie this. The chain recombines TRBV19 with TRBJ2-7, with D possibly being TRBD2 (6 bases). The CDR3 extends over 16 amino acids. Germline lookup yields CDR1 LNHDA and CDR2 SQIVND (reference sequence). As DNA, the CDR3 is TGTGCCAGCAGTAGGAGTCCCCAGGGAGGAGGCTACGAGCAGTACTTC. This translates into CASSRSPQGGGYEQYF.

The genes are TRBV30 and TRBJ1-3; a weak D match, TRBD1 (6 bases). CDR1 and CDR2 from the germline V gene are GTSNPN and SVGIG (reference sequence). The V and J ends lost 0 bases and 5 bases respectively, with 17 bases between them. The CDR3 consists of 16 residues. The CDR3 nucleotides read TGTGCCTGGAGTGTACGGTCGGCAGGGGCTAGAAACACCATATATTTT. Translation: CAWSVRSAGARNTIYF.

The gene calls are TRBV6-2 or TRBV6-3 and TRBJ1-4, with D uncertain. Trimming removed 6 bases at V and 8 bases at J, with 13 bases between. In germline, CDR1 is MNHEY, CDR2 SVGEGT. This CDR3 has 13 amino acids. The CDR3 region is CASSDLEQEKLFF. CDR3 DNA sequence: TGTGCCAGCAGCGACCTGGAACAGGAAAAACTGTTTTTT.

The V and J genes are TRBV9 and TRBJ2-1; 10 bases are shared with TRBD2. Germline trimming cut 4 bases from V and 6 bases from J; bases unmatched to any gene: 10. The CDR3 extends over 16 amino acids. Germline V gene sequence: CDR1 SGDLS, CDR2 YYNGEE. The CDR3 DNA follows: TGTGCCAGCAGCACCTTTTTAGCGGGGGGCCTCAATGAGCAGTTCTTC. Translated, it gives CASSTFLAGGLNEQFF.

This chain uses TRBV7-3 with TRBJ2-7; the match to TRBD2 covers 7 bases. CDR3 size: 18 residues. The germline V gene encodes CDR1 SGHTA and CDR2 FQGTGA. Unmatched junction bases numbered 23, after V lost 5 bases and J lost 7 bases. CDR3 coding DNA: TGTGCCAGCAGCCCGGGACGTTCGGGACTACCCCATCGTGAAGAGCAGTACTTC. Protein sequence: CASSPGRSGLPHREEQYF.

The chain is built from TRBV5-1 and TRBJ1-2; D is ambiguous. The V end was cut by 4 bases, the J end by 0 bases, with 13 bases between. From germline, CDR1 is SGHRS and CDR2 YFSETQ. CDR3 length: 15 amino acids. Written as DNA, the CDR3 is TGCGCCAGCAGCCTCAGCGGGGAAGCTAACTATGGCTACACCTTC. It specifies CASSLSGEANYGYTF.

The chain couples TRBV7-2 to TRBJ1-2, with 9 bases that match TRBD1. Trimming removed 5 bases from V and 6 bases from J; junction bases left unmatched: 7. The CDR3 contains 14 residues. Germline loops: CDR1 SGHTA, CDR2 FQGNSA. The CDR3 region is CASSPGQGIDGYTF. Written as DNA, the CDR3 is TGTGCCAGCAGCCCCGGACAGGGGATTGATGGCTACACCTTC.

As to this clone: The sample holds other DNA sequences that translate to the same CDR3. The genes are TRBV24-1 and TRBJ1-2; D call uncertain. This CDR3 is 13 amino acids long. Per germline, CDR1 KGHDR and CDR2 SFDVKD. Trimming removed 4 bases at V and 3 bases at J, with 8 bases between. Here the CDR3 reads CATSETEHYGYTF. Here the CDR3 DNA reads TGTGCCACCAGTGAGACGGAGCACTATGGCTACACCTTC.

The chain links TRBV5-1 to TRBJ2-7; D is possibly TRBD1 (5 bases). In germline, CDR1 is SGHRS, CDR2 YFSETQ. Trimming pared 2 bases from V and 3 bases from J, leaving 21 bases between. This CDR3 is built from 17 residues. CDR3 sequence: CASSLSAIRVRFYEQYF. CDR3 nucleotide sequence: TGCGCCAGCAGCTTATCGGCAATCAGGGTTCGTTTCTACGAGCAGTACTTC.

The chain joins TRBV5-1 to TRBJ2-1, with D possibly being TRBD1 (5 bases). Trimming took off 1 base at V and 7 bases at J, with 15 bases between the two ends. The CDR3 length is 15 residues. Per the germline V gene, CDR1 is SGHRS and CDR2 is YFSETQ. The CDR3 region has the DNA TGCGCCAGCAGCTTGCTGGCAGTAAAGGGGAATGAGCAGTTCTTC. The encoded protein is CASSLLAVKGNEQFF.

The V and J genes are TRBV10-3 and TRBJ2-1; 7 nucleotides match TRBD1. The germline V gene has CDR1 ENHRY and CDR2 SYGVKD. V was pared by 9 bases and J by 5 bases, with 10 bases of the junction left unmatched. The CDR3 has 14 amino acids. The CDR3 nucleotides are TGTGCCATACGGAAGACAGGGTCGAACAATGAGCAGTTCTTC. As protein: CAIRKTGSNNEQFF.

This clone was found once. V is TRBV10-2 and J is TRBJ2-3, with 10 bases matching TRBD2. Germline V gene data show CDR1 as WSHSY and CDR2 as SAAADI. The CDR3 is made up of 15 amino acids. Trimming took 6 bases from V and 5 from J; bases not matched to a gene: 8. The CDR3 spells CASSPLAGFGDTQYF. Here the CDR3 DNA reads TGCGCCAGCAGCCCACTAGCGGGGTTTGGAGATACGCAGTATTTT.

This clone was seen more than once but under ten times. This chain joins TRBV3-1 (or the pseudogene TRBV3-2) and TRBJ1-1; D is unresolved. In germline, CDR1 is LGHDT, CDR2 YNNKEL (reference sequence). CDR3 size: 13 residues. Trimming took off 6 bases at V and 1 base at J, with 9 bases between the two ends. CDR3 region: CASRWRENTEAFF. The CDR3 DNA reads as TGTGCCAGCAGATGGAGAGAGAACACTGAAGCTTTCTTT.